The 24 T cell receptor beta chains given below trace back to one sample, sequenced in a study of cytomegalovirus exposure and HLA in healthy donors. 13 Jbeta primers and 60 Vbeta primers were used for the PCR. Only in-frame clones appear in the TCRdb table, and some are missing; sequencing was by immunoSEQ multiplex PCR. The sample has about 160,000 clones, over 60% seen once; the top ten hold 3.1%. Material: PBMCs. These receptors all come from a woman in her thirties or forties in good health and CMV-seronegative.

The chain couples TRBV19 to TRBJ2-1; 11 bases are a match to TRBD2. V gave up 1 base and J gave up 8 bases; unmatched junction bases: 10. Per the germline V gene, CDR1 is LNHDA and CDR2 is SQIVND (reference sequence). The CDR3 contains 17 residues. The CDR3 here is CASSIGLSGGAFDEQFF. CDR3 nucleotide sequence: TGTGCCAGTAGTATAGGTCTTAGCGGGGGGGCCTTCGATGAGCAGTTCTTC. Based on the CDR3 plus reference TRBV19 and TRBJ2-1, the full variable domain is DGGITQSPKYLFRKEGQNVTLSCEQNLNHDAMYWYRQDPGQGLRLIYYSQIVNDFQKGDIAEGYSVSREKKESFPLTVTSAQKNPTAFYLCASSIGLSGGAFDEQFFGPGTRLTVL.

V is TRBV4-2 and J is TRBJ2-3, with D tentatively TRBD2 (6 bases). This CDR3 is built from 17 residues. Germline loops: CDR1 LGHNA, CDR2 YNFKEQ. Trimming shortened V by 0 bases and J by 5 bases, and 18 bases separated the two germline ends. CDR3 DNA: TGTGCCAGCAGCCAAGACCTTGCCGCGGGAATAGGAGATACGCAGTATTTT. Its translation is CASSQDLAAGIGDTQYF.

This chain uses TRBV4-1 with TRBJ1-2, with D unclear. This CDR3 has 14 residues. Germline V lookup: CDR1 MGHRA, CDR2 YSYEKL. Between the trimmed V and J ends, which lost 1 base and 0 bases, there was a span of 6 bases. This chain's CDR3 is CASSQVPANYGYTF. In DNA, the CDR3 is TGCGCCAGCAGCCAAGTCCCAGCTAACTATGGCTACACCTTC.

This clone was counted once. The chain joins TRBV11-2 to TRBJ2-1; D is unclear. Trimming cost V 3 bases and J 6 bases, with 18 bases left between them. Germline CDR1 is SGHAT and CDR2 is FQNNGV. CDR3 length equals 16 residues. The CDR3 coding sequence is TGTGCCAGCAGCTTTAACACGGCTAGTCATCCCAATGAGCAGTTCTTC. This codes for CASSFNTASHPNEQFF.

This clone came up a few times. This chain connects TRBV27 to TRBJ1-1; D not certain. CDR1 and CDR2 from the germline V gene are MNHEY and SMNVEV (reference sequence). V lost 8 bases to trimming and J lost 4 bases, with 11 bases between them. This CDR3 is built from 12 residues. The CDR3 region has the DNA TGTGCCAGCGTAGGAGGTGGCACTGAAGCTTTCTTT. This codes for CASVGGGTEAFF.

V usage is TRBV27 and J usage is TRBJ1-5; no clear D. The CDR3 contains 13 residues. V lost 2 bases, J lost 7 bases, and 9 bases lay in between. Germline-derived CDR1 and CDR2 are MNHEY and SMNVEV (reference sequence). The CDR3 coding sequence is TGTGCCAGCAGTTTAAGAGGTTCCCAGCCCCAGCATTTT. This sequence encodes CASSLRGSQPQHF.

The count of this clone is one. The chain is built from TRBV19 and TRBJ2-5; 10 positions agree with TRBD1. The germline V gene has CDR1 LNHDA and CDR2 SQIVND (reference sequence). V was pared by 11 bases and J by 4 bases, with 7 bases of the junction left unmatched. CDR3 length equals 13 residues. CDR3 region: CARDRDRGETQYF. CDR3 DNA: TGTGCCCGAGACCGGGACAGGGGAGAGACCCAGTACTTC. The entire variable domain, with the rest obtained from reference TRBV19 and TRBJ2-5, is as follows: DGGITQSPKYLFRKEGQNVTLSCEQNLNHDAMYWYRQDPGQGLRLIYYSQIVNDFQKGDIAEGYSVSREKKESFPLTVTSAQKNPTAFYLCARDRDRGETQYFGPGTRLLVL.

V is TRBV28 and J is TRBJ2-1; 8 bases map to TRBD1. The CDR3 is 12 residues long. Unmatched junction bases numbered 4, after V lost 4 bases and J lost 11 bases. Per germline, CDR1 MDHEN and CDR2 SYDVKM. The CDR3 region has the DNA TGTGCCAGCAGTTCCGGACAGGGTAAGCAGTTCTTC. The encoded protein is CASSSGQGKQFF.

The chain has TRBV5-1 and TRBJ1-4; the match to TRBD1 covers 7 bases. There are 16 residues in the CDR3. Germline loops: CDR1 SGHRS, CDR2 YFSETQ. The V segment lost 0 bases and the J segment 0 bases; nucleotides outside the gene matches: 2. The CDR3 sequence: CASSLGTGATNEKLFF. The CDR3, as DNA: TGCGCCAGCAGCTTGGGGACAGGAGCAACTAATGAAAAACTGTTTTTT.

This chain links TRBV29-1 with TRBJ2-3; 9 nucleotides line up with TRBD2. V was pared by 6 bases and J by 1 base, with 5 bases of the junction left unmatched. The germline CDR1 and CDR2 sequences are SQVTM and ANQGSEA. This CDR3 has 14 residues. DNA of the CDR3: TGCAGCGTCCTACTAGCGGGCCGCACAGATACGCAGTATTTT. This codes for CSVLLAGRTDTQYF.

The rearrangement links TRBV6-1 to TRBJ2-2; 9 bases are shared with TRBD1. With V trimmed by 6 bases and J by 6 bases, 8 bases remained unmatched. Germline V lookup: CDR1 MNHNS, CDR2 SASEGT. The CDR3 is 15 residues long. The DNA for the CDR3 is TGTGCCAGCAGGGGGACAGGGTTGATATCCGGGGAGCTGTTTTTT. The encoded protein is CASRGTGLISGELFF.

This clone was picked up one time. This chain uses TRBV9 with TRBJ2-3; D is perhaps TRBD2 (5 bases). The CDR3 loop spans 16 amino acids. CDR1 and CDR2 from the germline V gene are SGDLS and YYNGEE. Deletions cut 2 bases from V and 5 bases from J, with 18 bases between. CDR3 in DNA: TGTGCCAGCAGCGTTAATGTAGCGACGGTGTTAGATACGCAGTATTTT. Its translation: CASSVNVATVLDTQYF.

This clone was seen a few times. The rearrangement joins TRBV6-1 to TRBJ2-3; TRBD1 is a possible D gene (6 bases). The germline gives CDR1 MNHNS, CDR2 SASEGT. This CDR3 has 13 amino acids. V was pared by 5 bases and J by 5 bases, with 11 bases between. DNA for the CDR3: TGTGCCAGCAGTTTGAACAGGGTAGATACGCAGTATTTT. Protein: CASSLNRVDTQYF.

This chain connects TRBV5-4 to TRBJ1-1; the match to TRBD1 covers 8 bases. Germline loops: CDR1 SGHNT, CDR2 YYREEE (reference sequence). The CDR3 loop spans 15 amino acids. Germline trimming cut 1 base from V and 0 bases from J; bases unmatched to any gene: 2. This CDR3 reads CASSLPGGLNTEAFF. The CDR3 DNA is TGTGCCAGCAGCTTGCCAGGGGGCTTGAACACTGAAGCTTTCTTT.

The chain's CDR3 is CASSLDEASLVAFF. The CDR3 DNA follows: TGCGCCAGCAGCTTGGATGAGGCTTCTCTCGTGGCTTTCTTT. V gene TRBV5-1 combines with J gene TRBJ1-1; D is uncertain. The CDR3 totals 14 residues. Germline loops: CDR1 SGHRS, CDR2 YFSETQ. V dropped 0 bases and J dropped 11 bases, with 17 bases sitting between them.

The gene calls are TRBV27 and TRBJ1-2, with 11 bases fitting TRBD1. J gave up 8 bases and V 6 bases, and 14 bases lay outside the gene matches. From germline, CDR1 is MNHEY and CDR2 SMNVEV (reference sequence). CDR3 length equals 16 residues. CDR3 nucleotide sequence: TGTGCCAGCAGGTTGAGTGCCGGGACAGGGGGAGGGGGCTACACCTTC. It translates to CASRLSAGTGGGGYTF.

In this sample, this clone turned up once. The V call is TRBV5-4, the J call TRBJ2-5; weak D call: TRBD2 (6 bases). CDR1 and CDR2 from the germline V gene are SGHNT and YYREEE (reference sequence). V was clipped by 0 bases and J by 3 bases, with 12 bases between them. CDR3 length equals 15 residues. CDR3 nucleotide sequence: TGTGCCAGCAGCTTGGGCGGGGTATCAAAAGAGACCCAGTACTTC. It translates to CASSLGGVSKETQYF.

The rearrangement links TRBV14 to TRBJ2-7, with TRBD1 identical over 8 bases. The CDR3 totals 14 residues. Trimming at V came to 8 bases and at J to 7 bases, leaving 13 bases not matched to a gene. In germline, CDR1 is SGHDN, CDR2 FVKESK. In DNA, the CDR3 is TGTGCCAGCGCCCTTATTGGACAGGGAAGGGAGCAGTACTTC. As protein: CASALIGQGREQYF.

The chain uses TRBV10-2 and TRBJ1-4; a weak D match, TRBD1 (5 bases). Germline V lookup: CDR1 WSHSY, CDR2 SAAADI. The V and J ends lost 4 bases and 13 bases respectively, with 13 bases between them. The CDR3 contains 12 residues. The chain's CDR3 is CASSVGGRVLFF. The CDR3 DNA sequence: TGCGCCAGCAGTGTCGGGGGACGGGTACTGTTTTTT.

The rearrangement uses TRBV9 and TRBJ2-5; 7 bases fit TRBD1. This CDR3 is built from 16 residues. Germline V gene lookup returns CDR1 SGDLS and CDR2 YYNGEE. V shed 2 bases, J shed 4 bases, and the junction held 11 bases outside the gene matches. As DNA, the CDR3 is TGTGCCAGCAGCGTGATGGGGCAGGGGGTCGTAGAGACCCAGTACTTC. As protein: CASSVMGQGVVETQYF.

The sample holds one count of this clone. This chain connects TRBV28 to TRBJ1-4, with a weak D call TRBD1 (5 bases). The CDR3 extends over 15 amino acids. V was trimmed by 0 bases and J by 3 bases, leaving 8 bases between them. Germline loops: CDR1 MDHEN, CDR2 SYDVKM. The CDR3 DNA is TGTGCCAGCAGTTTATGGGGGCCTTCTAATGAAAAACTGTTTTTT. Translating it yields CASSLWGPSNEKLFF.

The gene calls are TRBV4-1 and TRBJ2-5, with 12 positions matching TRBD2. The CDR3 extends over 17 amino acids. Germline CDR1 reads MGHRA; CDR2 reads YSYEKL. V trimming: 3 bases; J trimming: 4 bases; junction bases outside the gene matches: 9. In DNA, the CDR3 is TGCGCCAGCAGCCACTCTCCTAGCGGGGGGGCAAGAGAGACCCAGTACTTC. It yields the protein CASSHSPSGGARETQYF.

This rearrangement joins TRBV4-2 to TRBJ1-1; D gene uncertain. The V gene lost 6 bases and the J gene lost 4 bases, with 21 bases spanning the gap. Per germline, CDR1 LGHNA and CDR2 YNFKEQ. The CDR3 runs 16 residues. The CDR3 spells CASRPGIDGVFTEAFF. The CDR3 DNA sequence: TGTGCCAGCAGACCCGGGATCGATGGGGTTTTCACTGAAGCTTTCTTT.

This clone was detected a few times. V gene TRBV7-9 combines with J gene TRBJ2-3; 12 bases line up with TRBD2. The V and J ends lost 1 base and 5 bases, in that order; junction bases with no gene match: 7. The length of the CDR3 is 17 residues. Germline V gives CDR1 SEHNR, CDR2 FQNEAQ (reference sequence). The CDR3 DNA follows: TGTGCCAGCAGCTTAGAACGGACTAGCGGGGCGGGAGATACGCAGTATTTT. Translating it yields CASSLERTSGAGDTQYF. The whole variable domain, remainder taken from reference TRBV7-9 and TRBJ2-3, is DTGVSQNPRHKITKRGQNVTFRCDPISEHNRLYWYRQTLGQGPEFLTYFQNEAQLEKSRLLSDRFSAERPKGSFSTLEIQRTEQGDSAMYLCASSLERTSGAGDTQYFGPGTRLTVL.